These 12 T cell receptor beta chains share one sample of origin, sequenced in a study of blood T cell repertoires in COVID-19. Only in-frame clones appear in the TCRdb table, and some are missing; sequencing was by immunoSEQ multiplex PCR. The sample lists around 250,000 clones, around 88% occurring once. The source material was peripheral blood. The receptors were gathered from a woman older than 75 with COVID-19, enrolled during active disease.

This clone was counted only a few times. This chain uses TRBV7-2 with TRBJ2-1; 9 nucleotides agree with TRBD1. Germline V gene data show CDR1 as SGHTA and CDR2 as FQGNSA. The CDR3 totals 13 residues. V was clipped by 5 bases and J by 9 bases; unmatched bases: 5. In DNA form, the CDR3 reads TGTGCCAGCAGCCCGGGACAGGGACGTGAGCAGTTCTTC. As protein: CASSPGQGREQFF. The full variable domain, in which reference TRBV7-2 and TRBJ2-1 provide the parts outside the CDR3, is GAGVSQSPSNKVTEKGKDVELRCDPISGHTALYWYRQSLGQGLEFLIYFQGNSAPDKSGLPSDRFSAERTGGSVSTLTIQRTQQEDSAVYLCASSPGQGREQFFGPGTRLTVL.

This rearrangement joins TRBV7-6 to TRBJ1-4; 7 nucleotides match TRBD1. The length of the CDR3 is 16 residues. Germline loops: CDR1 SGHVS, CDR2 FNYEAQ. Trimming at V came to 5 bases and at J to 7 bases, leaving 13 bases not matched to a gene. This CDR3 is CASSLRQGGLGEKLFF. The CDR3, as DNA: TGTGCCAGCAGCCTGCGACAGGGCGGGCTCGGTGAAAAACTGTTTTTT.

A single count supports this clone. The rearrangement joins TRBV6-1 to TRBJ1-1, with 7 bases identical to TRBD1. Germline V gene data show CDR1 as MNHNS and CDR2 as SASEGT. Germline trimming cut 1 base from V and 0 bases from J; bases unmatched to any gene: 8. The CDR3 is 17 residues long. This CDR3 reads CASSEVPGQRLNTEAFF. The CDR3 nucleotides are TGTGCCAGCAGTGAAGTACCGGGACAGCGGTTGAACACTGAAGCTTTCTTT.

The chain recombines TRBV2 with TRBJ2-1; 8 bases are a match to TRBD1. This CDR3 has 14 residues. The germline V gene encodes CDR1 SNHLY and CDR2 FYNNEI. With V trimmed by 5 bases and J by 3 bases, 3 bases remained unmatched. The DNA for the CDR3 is TGTGCCAGCAGTACAGGGGGGAGCTACAATGAGCAGTTCTTC. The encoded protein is CASSTGGSYNEQFF.

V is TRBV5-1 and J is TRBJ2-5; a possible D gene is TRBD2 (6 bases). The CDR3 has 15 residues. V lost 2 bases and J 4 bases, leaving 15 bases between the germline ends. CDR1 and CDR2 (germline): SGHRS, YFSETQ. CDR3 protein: CASSLLAVGVETQYF. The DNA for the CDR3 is TGCGCCAGCAGCTTATTAGCGGTTGGGGTAGAGACCCAGTACTTC.

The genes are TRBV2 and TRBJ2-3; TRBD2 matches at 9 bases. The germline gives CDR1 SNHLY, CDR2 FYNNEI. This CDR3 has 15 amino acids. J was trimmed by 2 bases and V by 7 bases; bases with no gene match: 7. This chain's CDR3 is CASNPLAGPTDTQYF. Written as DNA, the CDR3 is TGTGCCAGCAACCCACTAGCGGGCCCCACAGATACGCAGTATTTT.

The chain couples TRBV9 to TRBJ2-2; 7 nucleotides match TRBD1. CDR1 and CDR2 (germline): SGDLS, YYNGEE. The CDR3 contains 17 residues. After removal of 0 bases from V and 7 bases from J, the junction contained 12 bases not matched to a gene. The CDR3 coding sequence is TGTGCCAGCAGCGTAGGATTGGGACCAGGGGGTTACGGGGAGCTGTTTTTT. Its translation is CASSVGLGPGGYGELFF.

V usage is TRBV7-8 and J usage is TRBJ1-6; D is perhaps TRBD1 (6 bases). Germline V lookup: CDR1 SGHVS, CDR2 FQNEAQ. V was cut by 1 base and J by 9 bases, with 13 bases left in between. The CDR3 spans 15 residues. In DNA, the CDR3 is TGTGCCAGCAGCTTAGTATCCAGGGGCGGTTCACCCCTCCACTTT. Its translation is CASSLVSRGGSPLHF.

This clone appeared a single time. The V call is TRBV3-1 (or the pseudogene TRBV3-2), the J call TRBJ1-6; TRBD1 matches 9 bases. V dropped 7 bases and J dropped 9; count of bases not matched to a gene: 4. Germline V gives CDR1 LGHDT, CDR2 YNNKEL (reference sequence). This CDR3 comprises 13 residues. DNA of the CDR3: TGTGCCAGCACCCCGGGACAGGGTTCACCCCTCCACTTT. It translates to CASTPGQGSPLHF.

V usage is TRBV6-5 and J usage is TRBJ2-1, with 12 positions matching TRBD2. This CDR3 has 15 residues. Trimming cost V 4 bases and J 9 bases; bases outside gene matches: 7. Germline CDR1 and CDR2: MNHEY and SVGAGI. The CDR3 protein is CASSSYKGLAGEQFF. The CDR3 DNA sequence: TGTGCCAGCAGTTCCTATAAGGGACTAGCGGGTGAGCAGTTCTTC.

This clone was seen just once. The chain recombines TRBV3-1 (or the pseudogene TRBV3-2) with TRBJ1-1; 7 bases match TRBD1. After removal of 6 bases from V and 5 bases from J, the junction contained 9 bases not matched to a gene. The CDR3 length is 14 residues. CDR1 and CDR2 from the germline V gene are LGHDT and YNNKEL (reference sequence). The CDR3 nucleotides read TGTGCCAGCAGGGAGACAGGGAGAAAAACTGAAGCTTTCTTT. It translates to CASRETGRKTEAFF.

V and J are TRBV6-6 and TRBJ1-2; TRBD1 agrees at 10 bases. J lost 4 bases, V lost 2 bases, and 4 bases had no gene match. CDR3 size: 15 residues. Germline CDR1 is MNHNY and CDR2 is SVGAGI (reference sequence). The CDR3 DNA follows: TGTGCCAGCAGTTACGGACAGGGGGGACTCTATGGCTACACCTTC. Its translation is CASSYGQGGLYGYTF.